These T cell receptor beta chains were read from a single sample in a study of T cell responses to AZD1222 COVID-19 vaccine. TCRdb's copy holds only in-frame clones and misses some; the assay was immunoSEQ multiplex PCR. The repertoire holds 110,000 to 150,000 clones, with around 93% as singletons. The sample consisted of peripheral blood, taken on day 0 of AZD1222 vaccination. The source is an adult in good health. Both conserved end residues are part of each CDR3. A D gene is named only where the DNA matches it firmly. Expanded clones are given a class, and other clones once, few, many or no size at all.

>TRBD2|TRBJ2-5|NA|17|TRBV2
TGTGCCAGCAGTGAAACGACTAGCGGGGGGCCCACAGGGACCCAGTACTTC
CASSETTSGGPTGTQYF
>TRBD2|TRBJ2-5|few|15|TRBV6-4
TGTGCCAGCAGTCCGACTAGCGGGGGGCAAGAGACCCAGTACTTC
CASSPTSGGQETQYF
>NA|TRBJ1-2|NA|13|TRBV12-3/TRBV12-4
TGTGCCAGCAGTTTTGGAACAGTCTATGGCTACACCTTC
CASSFGTVYGYTF
>NA|TRBJ1-2|NA|14|TRBV7-2
TGTGCCAGCAGCCCTTTAGGGAGCAACTATGGCTACACCTTC
CASSPLGSNYGYTF
>NA|TRBJ2-7|NA|12|TRBV28
TGTGCCAGCAGGGGGTTCACCTACGAGCAGTACTTC
CASRGFTYEQYF
>TRBD1|TRBJ2-2|once|16|TRBV3-1/TRBV3-2
TGTGCCAGCAGCCAAGGCGCGACAGGGGCAACCGGGGAGCTGTTTTTT
CASSQGATGATGELFF
>NA|TRBJ2-1|once|15|TRBV4-1
TGCGCCAGCAGCCGAGTGGGGCTAGCTAACAATGAGCAGTTCTTC
CASSRVGLANNEQFF
>TRBD1|TRBJ2-5|NA|15|TRBV5-4
TGTGCCAGCAGCTCTAAAAAGGGACAGGGGAAGACCCAGTACTTC
CASSSKKGQGKTQYF
>NA|TRBJ1-6|NA|15|TRBV6-5
TGTGCCAGCAGTTACAGCCAGAGGACCAATTCACCCCTCCACTTT
CASSYSQRTNSPLHF
>NA|TRBJ2-1|NA|13|TRBV11-3
TGTGCCAGCAGCTTAGATGCTAGTTGGGAGCAGTTCTTC
CASSLDASWEQFF
>NA|TRBJ1-6|NA|13|TRBV12-3/TRBV12-4
TGTGCCAGCAGTTTAGAGGGAAATTCACCCCTCCACTTT
CASSLEGNSPLHF
>NA|TRBJ2-3|NA|15|TRBV6-6
TGTGCCAGCAGTCTTGAGATGACTAGCACAGATACGCAGTATTTT
CASSLEMTSTDTQYF
>NA|TRBJ1-5|NA|12|TRBV2
TGTGCCAGCAATTCTCACCTGGGTCCCCAGCATTTT
CASNSHLGPQHF
>NA|TRBJ1-6|NA|17|TRBV5-1
TGCGCCAGCAGCTTGGATGGCCGCCCAGGCTTGGGTTCACCCCTCCACTTT
CASSLDGRPGLGSPLHF
>TRBD1|TRBJ1-2|NA|14|TRBV7-2
TGTGCCAGCAGCCCGGATTGGCAGGGGGGTGGCTACACCTTC
CASSPDWQGGGYTF
>NA|TRBJ1-5|NA|12|TRBV19
TGTGCCAGTAGTCCCTATTCCCAGCCCCAGCATTTT
CASSPYSQPQHF
>NA|TRBJ1-5|NA|13|TRBV12-3/TRBV12-4
TGTGCCAGCACGCCGACCGGAGATCAGCCCCAGCATTTT
CASTPTGDQPQHF